This TCR beta chain was obtained from a study of blood T cell repertoires in COVID-19. Study at large: From the United States, Italy and Spain came samples of acute and convalescent COVID-19. Sources were T cells, B-cell-depleted T cells, or PBMCs; the material itself was cDNA or gDNA.

Per the original methods: The authors estimated nucleated cell counts from reference gene primer amplification. Clones were read by immunoSEQ multiplex PCR, and TCRdb kept only the in-frame ones, dropping some. The V and J calls and clone size were taken over from that table, and D and trimming were inferred from the DNA. The table shows 130,000 to 150,000 clones, with around 87% occurring only once. CDR3 length equals 15 residues. Germline V lookup: CDR1 SGHVS, CDR2 FNYEAQ. V was trimmed by 6 bases and J by 6 bases, leaving 17 bases between them. The TCR comes from a woman between 45 and 65 years old with active or convalescent COVID-19. The chain carries TRBV7-6 and TRBJ1-4; a weak D match, TRBD1 (6 bases). The sequenced material came from peripheral blood. In DNA form, the CDR3 reads TGTGCCAGCAGGGAGCAGGGGACCAGCGATGAAAAACTGTTTTTT. Its protein is CASREQGTSDEKLFF.